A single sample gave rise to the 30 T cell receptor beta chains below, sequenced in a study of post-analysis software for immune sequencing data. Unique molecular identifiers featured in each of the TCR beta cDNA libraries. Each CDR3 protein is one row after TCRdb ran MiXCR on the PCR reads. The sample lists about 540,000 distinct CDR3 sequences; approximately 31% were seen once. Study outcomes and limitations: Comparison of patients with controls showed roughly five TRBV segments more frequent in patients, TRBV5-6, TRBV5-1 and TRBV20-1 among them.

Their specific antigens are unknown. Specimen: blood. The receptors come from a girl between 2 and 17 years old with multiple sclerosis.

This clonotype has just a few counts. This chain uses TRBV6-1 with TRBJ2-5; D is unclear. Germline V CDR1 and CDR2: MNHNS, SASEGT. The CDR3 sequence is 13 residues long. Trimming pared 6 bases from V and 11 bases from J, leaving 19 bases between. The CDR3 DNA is TGTGCCAGCAGCACAGAAATCTCTAACCGGCAGTACTTC. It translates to CASSTEISNRQYF.

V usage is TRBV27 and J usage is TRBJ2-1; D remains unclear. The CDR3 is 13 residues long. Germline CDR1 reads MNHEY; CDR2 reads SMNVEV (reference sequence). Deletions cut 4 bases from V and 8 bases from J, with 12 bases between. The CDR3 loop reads CASSYGPSHEQFF. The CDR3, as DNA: TGTGCCAGCAGTTACGGGCCCTCTCATGAGCAGTTCTTC.

CDR3 sequence reads: CTRRSNNYNEQFF. The CDR3 bases are TGCACTCGCAGAAGTAATAACTACAATGAGCAGTTCTTC. V and J are TRBV20-1 and TRBJ2-1; no reliable D call. The CDR3 has 13 amino acids. Germline V gene lookup returns CDR1 DFQATT and CDR2 SNEGSKA (reference sequence).

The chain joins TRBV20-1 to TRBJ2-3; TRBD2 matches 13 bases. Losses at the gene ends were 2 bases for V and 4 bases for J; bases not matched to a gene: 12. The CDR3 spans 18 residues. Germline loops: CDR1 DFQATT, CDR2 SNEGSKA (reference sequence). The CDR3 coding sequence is TGCAGTGCTAGAAGCCGACAACTAGCGGGGGGGAGCGCAGATACGCAGTATTTT. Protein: CSARSRQLAGGSADTQYF.

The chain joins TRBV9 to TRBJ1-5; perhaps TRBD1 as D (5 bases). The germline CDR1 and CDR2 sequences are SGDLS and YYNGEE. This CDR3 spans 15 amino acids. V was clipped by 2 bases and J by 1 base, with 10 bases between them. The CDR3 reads CASSVGGKSNQPQHF. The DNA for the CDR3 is TGTGCCAGCAGCGTCGGGGGGAAGAGCAATCAGCCCCAGCATTTT.

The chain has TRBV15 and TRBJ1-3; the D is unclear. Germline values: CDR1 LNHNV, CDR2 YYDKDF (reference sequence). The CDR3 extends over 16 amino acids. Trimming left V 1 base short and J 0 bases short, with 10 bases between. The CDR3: CATSRGSVNSGNTIYF. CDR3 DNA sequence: TGTGCCACCAGCAGAGGATCGGTGAACTCTGGAAACACCATATATTTT.

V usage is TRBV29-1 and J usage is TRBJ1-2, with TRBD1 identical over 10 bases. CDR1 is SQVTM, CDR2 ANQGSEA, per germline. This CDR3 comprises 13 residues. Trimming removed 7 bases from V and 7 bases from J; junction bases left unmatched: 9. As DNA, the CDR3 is TGCAGCGGTGGAGGGACAGGGGTTTTTGGCTACACCTTC. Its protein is CSGGGTGVFGYTF.

The CDR3 loop reads CASRVAGGSYEQYF. In nucleotides, the CDR3 is TGTGCCAGCAGGGTAGCGGGGGGATCGTACGAGCAGTACTTC. The V call is TRBV12-3 or TRBV12-4, the J call TRBJ2-5, with 10 positions matching TRBD2. The last part of the DNA fits TRBJ2-7 better; the J call may be wrong. This CDR3 is built from 14 residues.

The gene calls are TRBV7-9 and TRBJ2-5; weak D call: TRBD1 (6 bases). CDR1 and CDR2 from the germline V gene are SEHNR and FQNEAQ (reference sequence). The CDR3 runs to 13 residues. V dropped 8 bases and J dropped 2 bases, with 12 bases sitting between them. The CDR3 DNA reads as TGTGCCAGCTTCCGGACAGCACAAGAGACCCAGTACTTC. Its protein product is CASFRTAQETQYF.

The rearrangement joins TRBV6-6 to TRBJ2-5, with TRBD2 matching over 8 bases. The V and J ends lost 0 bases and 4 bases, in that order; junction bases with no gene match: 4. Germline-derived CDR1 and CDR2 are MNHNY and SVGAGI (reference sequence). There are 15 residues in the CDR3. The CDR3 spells CASSYSRGGTETQYF. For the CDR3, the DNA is TGTGCCAGCAGTTACTCACGGGGGGGTACAGAGACCCAGTACTTC.

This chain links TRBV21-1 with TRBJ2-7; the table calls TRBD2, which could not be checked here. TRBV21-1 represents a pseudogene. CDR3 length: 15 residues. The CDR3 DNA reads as TGTGCCAGCAGCAACCCTAGCGGGGTACGGTACGAGCAGTACTTC. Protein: CASSNPSGVRYEQYF.

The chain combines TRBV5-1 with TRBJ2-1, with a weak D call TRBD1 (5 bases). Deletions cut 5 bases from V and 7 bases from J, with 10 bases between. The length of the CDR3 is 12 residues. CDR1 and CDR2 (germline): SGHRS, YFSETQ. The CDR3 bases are TGCGCCAGCAGACAGGCCCCAAATGAGCAGTTCTTC. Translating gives CASRQAPNEQFF.

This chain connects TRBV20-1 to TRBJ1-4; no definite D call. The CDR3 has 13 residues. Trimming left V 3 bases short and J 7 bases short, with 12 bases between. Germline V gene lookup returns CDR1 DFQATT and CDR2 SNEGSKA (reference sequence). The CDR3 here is CSARISRREKLFF. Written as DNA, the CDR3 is TGCAGTGCTAGGATCTCCAGACGTGAAAAACTGTTTTTT.

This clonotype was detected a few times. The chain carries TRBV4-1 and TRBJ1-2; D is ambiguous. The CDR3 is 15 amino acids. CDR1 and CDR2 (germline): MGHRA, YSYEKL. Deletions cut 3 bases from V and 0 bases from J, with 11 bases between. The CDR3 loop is CASSHGVVSNYGYTF. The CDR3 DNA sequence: TGCGCCAGCAGCCACGGGGTCGTTTCTAACTATGGCTACACCTTC.

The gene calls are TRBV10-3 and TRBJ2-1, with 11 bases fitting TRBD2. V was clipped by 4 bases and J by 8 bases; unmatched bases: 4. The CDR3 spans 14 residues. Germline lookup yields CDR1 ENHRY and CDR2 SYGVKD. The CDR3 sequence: CAISGLAGGYEQFF. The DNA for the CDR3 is TGTGCCATCAGTGGCCTAGCGGGGGGCTATGAGCAGTTCTTC.

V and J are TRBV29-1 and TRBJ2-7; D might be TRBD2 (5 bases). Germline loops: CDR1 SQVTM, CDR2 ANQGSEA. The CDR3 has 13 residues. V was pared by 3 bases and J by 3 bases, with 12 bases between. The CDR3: CSVDKESGYEQYF. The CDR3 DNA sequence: TGCAGCGTTGATAAGGAAAGCGGCTACGAGCAGTACTTC.

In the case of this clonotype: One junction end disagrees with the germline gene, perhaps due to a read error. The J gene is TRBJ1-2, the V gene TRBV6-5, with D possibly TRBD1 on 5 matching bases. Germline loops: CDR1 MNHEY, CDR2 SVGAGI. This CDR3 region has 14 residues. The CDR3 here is CARSPGAGHYGYTF. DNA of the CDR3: TGTGCCCGCAGTCCCGGGGCAGGCCACTATGGCTACACCTTC.

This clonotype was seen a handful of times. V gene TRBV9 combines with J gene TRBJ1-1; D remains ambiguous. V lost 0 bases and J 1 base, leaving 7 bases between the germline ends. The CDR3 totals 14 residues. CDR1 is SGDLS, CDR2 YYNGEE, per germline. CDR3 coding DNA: TGTGCCAGCAGCGTAGCTCAGAGGAACACTGAAGCTTTCTTT. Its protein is CASSVAQRNTEAFF.

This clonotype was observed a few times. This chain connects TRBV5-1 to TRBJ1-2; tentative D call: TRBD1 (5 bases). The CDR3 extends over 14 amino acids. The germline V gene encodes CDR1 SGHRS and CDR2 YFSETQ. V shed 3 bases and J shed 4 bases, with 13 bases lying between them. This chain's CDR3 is CASSSSGGTYGYTF. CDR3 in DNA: TGCGCCAGCAGCTCCTCGGGGGGGACCTATGGCTACACCTTC.

CDR3: CAISTGTKLWTEAFF. The DNA of the CDR3 is TGTGCCATCAGTACCGGGACAAAATTGTGGACTGAAGCTTTCTTT. The chain carries TRBV10-3 and TRBJ1-1, with a weak D call TRBD1 (6 bases). Germline values: CDR1 ENHRY, CDR2 SYGVKD. This CDR3 comprises 15 residues. Deletions cut 5 bases from V and 5 bases from J, with 18 bases between.

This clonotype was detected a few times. As DNA, the CDR3 is TGTGCCAGCAGTTACCAACCCTCCGTCGGACAGGTCTACGAGCAGTTCTTC. This translates into CASSYQPSVGQVYEQFF. The rearrangement uses TRBV6-5 and TRBJ2-1, with TRBD1 identical over 7 bases. Trimming at V came to 2 bases and at J to 10 bases, leaving 17 bases not matched to a gene. The V gene's germline CDR1 is MNHEY and CDR2 SVGAGI. The CDR3 totals 17 residues.

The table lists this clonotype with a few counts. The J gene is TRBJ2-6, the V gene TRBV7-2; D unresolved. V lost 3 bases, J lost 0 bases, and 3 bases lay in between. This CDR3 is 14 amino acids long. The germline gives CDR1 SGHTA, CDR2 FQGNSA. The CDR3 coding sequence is TGTGCCAGCAGCTTCAGCTCTGGGGCCAACGTCCTGACTTTC. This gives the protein CASSFSSGANVLTF.

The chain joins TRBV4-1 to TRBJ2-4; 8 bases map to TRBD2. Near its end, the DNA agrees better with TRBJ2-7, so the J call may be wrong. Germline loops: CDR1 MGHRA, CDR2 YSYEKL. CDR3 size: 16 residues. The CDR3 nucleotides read TGCGCCAGCAGCCAAGACCCCGGGGCTAGCGGGTACGAGCAGTACTTC. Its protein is CASSQDPGASGYEQYF.

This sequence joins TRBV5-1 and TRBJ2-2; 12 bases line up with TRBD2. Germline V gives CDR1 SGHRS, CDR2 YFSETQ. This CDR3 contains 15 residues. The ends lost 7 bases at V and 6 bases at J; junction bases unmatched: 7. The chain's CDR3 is CASSVGLAGSGELFF. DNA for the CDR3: TGCGCCAGCTCTGTCGGACTAGCGGGGTCCGGGGAGCTGTTTTTT. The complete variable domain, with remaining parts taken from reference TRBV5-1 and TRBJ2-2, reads KAGVTQTPRYLIKTRGQQVTLSCSPISGHRSVSWYQQTPGQGLQFLFEYFSETQRNKGNFPGRFSGRQFSNSRSEMNVSTLELGDSALYLCASSVGLAGSGELFFGEGSRLTVL.

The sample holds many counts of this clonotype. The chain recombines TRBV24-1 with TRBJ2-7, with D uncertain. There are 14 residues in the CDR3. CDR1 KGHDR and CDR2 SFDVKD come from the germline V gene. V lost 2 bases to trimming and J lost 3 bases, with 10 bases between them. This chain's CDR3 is CATSDWRTNYEQYF. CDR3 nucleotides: TGTGCCACCAGTGATTGGCGGACGAACTACGAGCAGTACTTC.

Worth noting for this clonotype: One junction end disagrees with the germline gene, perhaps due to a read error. The CDR3 DNA reads TGTGCCAGCAGCGTAGAAACCAGATACACCGGAGAGCTGTTTTTT. It is translated as CASSVETRYTGELFF. This chain joins TRBV9 and TRBJ2-2; D is unresolved. This CDR3 is built from 15 residues. Germline CDR1 and CDR2: SGDLS and YYNGEE. Variable domain in full (rest from reference TRBV9 and TRBJ2-2): DSGVTQTPKHLITATGQRVTLRCSPRSGDLSVYWYQQSLDQGLQFLIQYYNGEERAKGNILERFSAQQFPDLHSELNLSSLELGDSALYFCASSVETRYTGELFFGEGSRLTVL.

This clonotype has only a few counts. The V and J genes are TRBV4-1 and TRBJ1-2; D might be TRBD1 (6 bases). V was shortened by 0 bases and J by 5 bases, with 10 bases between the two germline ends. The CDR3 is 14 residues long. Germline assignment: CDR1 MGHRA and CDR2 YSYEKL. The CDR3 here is CASSQEHREYGYTF. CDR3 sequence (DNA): TGCGCCAGCAGCCAAGAGCACAGGGAGTATGGCTACACCTTC.

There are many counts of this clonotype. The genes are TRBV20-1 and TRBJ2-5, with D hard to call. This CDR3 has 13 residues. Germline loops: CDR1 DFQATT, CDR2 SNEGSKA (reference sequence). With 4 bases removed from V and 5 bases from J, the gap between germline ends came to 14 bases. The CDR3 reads CSATPIGLETQYF. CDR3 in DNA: TGCAGTGCTACCCCGATAGGTTTGGAGACCCAGTACTTC.

The chain's CDR3 is CSSRGGWQETQYF. The CDR3 bases are TGCAGTTCCAGAGGGGGGTGGCAAGAGACCCAGTACTTC. V gene TRBV20-1 combines with J gene TRBJ2-5; D is perhaps TRBD1 or TRBD2 (6 bases each). The CDR3 covers 13 residues. V lost 8 bases and J 2 bases, leaving 15 bases between the germline ends. Germline V lookup: CDR1 DFQATT, CDR2 SNEGSKA (reference sequence).

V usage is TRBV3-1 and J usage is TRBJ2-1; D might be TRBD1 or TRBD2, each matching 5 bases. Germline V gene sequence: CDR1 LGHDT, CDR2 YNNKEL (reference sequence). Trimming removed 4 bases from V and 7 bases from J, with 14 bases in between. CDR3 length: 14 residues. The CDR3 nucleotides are TGTGCCAGCAGCCGGGGGATTCCGGGGAATGAGCAGTTCTTC. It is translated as CASSRGIPGNEQFF.